One T cell receptor (beta chain) is described in this entry. It has no known antigen specificity. Qualities for individual bases were not recorded, and no much larger clone is one base off. The CDR3 spans 16 residues, from the cysteine through the phenylalanine. Solely the CDR3 DNA is kept, with 48 bases framed from the first base. V is shortened by 0 bases, J by 6 bases, and the region joining them spans 16 bases. CDR1 SGHDN and CDR2 FVKESK were looked up in the germline V gene. The immunoSEQ assay, a bias-controlled multiplex PCR using V- and J-specific primers, was used to amplify TCR beta CDR3 regions from genomic DNA. A proprietary barcode and Illumina adapter sequences were added to the CDR3 amplicons in a second PCR step. An Illumina MiSeq instrument was used to sequence the CDR3 libraries. As for the original processing: Export and quality control were performed with immunoSEQ Analyzer 3.0, and downstream analyses were performed with R Bioconductor and Immunarch. Repertoire metrics were calculated using only productive rearrangements within the normalized downsampled data set. In the normalized cohort, a clonotype counted as pathologically expanded if the clonotype was larger than 5 templates. The Inverse Simpson Index was used to measure repertoire diversity. CMV-specificity analyses were carried out on the non-normalized data set to capture all clonotypes. TCRdb took over this immuneACCESS table, retaining in-frame rearrangements with V and J assigned. Such tables are incomplete; in checked studies, under half of the missing clones stem from an unresolved V gene, and the remainder is unexplained. The V and J calls and clone size were taken over from that table, and D and trimming were inferred from the DNA. A total of approximately 15,000 clones appear in this sample, more than 75% of them only once. Jointly, the top ten make up more than 3.5% of the sample.

The sample's time point, from its label and the paper: 100 days after allo-HCT. Blood from recipients was drawn about 28 days before transplant and again at days 30, 100 and 180 after transplant. Using Nuclei Lysis Solution, genomic DNA was extracted from unfractionated peripheral blood mononuclear cells that were either fresh or cryopreserved. The sample comes from a study of T cell clonotyping in hematopoietic cell transplantation (dated by TCRdb to 2020 to 2023). In terms of the full investigation: A total of 130 to 150 blood samples were collected in the study from approximately 32 consecutive transplant recipients and their related donors. Patient recruitment ran from late 2015 to early 2017, and follow-up continued until late 2020 or death. Broader findings and caveats from the paper: Just a small fraction of recipient repertoires overlapped with donor repertoires, and more than 97% appeared de novo at the given depth. The sample size was limited and the cells went unsorted, which meant the CD4 and CD8 repertoire contributions could not be told apart. A decrease in recipient TCR diversity was observed after transplant, and a progressive increase in pathologically expanded clonotypes was seen from day 30 to day 180. Inverse Simpson Index values from donors and from recipients before transplant predicted broader TCR repertoire diversity after transplant.

The sequence was collected from a male patient between 60 and 69 years old who had an allogeneic stem cell transplant from a related donor, so the T cells may come from the graft donor. Some clones in this sample may be carry-over from other donors' samples. Here the sequenced sample was PBMCs, taken 100 days after allogeneic stem cell transplant. The sequence links TRBV14 to TRBJ2-3; 7 matching bases give a weak D call of TRBD2. This receptor has the CDR3 CASSQEGGGAADTQYF. The nucleotide sequence is given as TGTGCCAGCAGCCAAGAGGGTGGGGGGGCAGCCGATACGCAGTATTTT.